Following are 22 T cell receptor beta chains from one sample sequenced in a study of shared clonotypes between healthy human individuals. Method: immunoSEQ multiplex PCR; TCRdb's copy keeps in-frame clones and lacks some. The table shows roughly 2,300,000 clones, with 85% to 95% occurring only once. Sequencing was done on a sample of naive CD4+ T cells from PBMCs. The subset here: CD45RA+ positively selected. The receptors originated from a young man in good health. Some clones in this sample may be carry-over from other donors' samples.

The chain couples TRBV5-1 to TRBJ1-1; 7 positions match TRBD1. The junction had 8 bases not matched to a gene; V was cut back by 5 bases and J by 4 bases. Germline V CDR1 and CDR2: SGHRS, YFSETQ. This CDR3 contains 14 residues. The CDR3 nucleotides are TGCGCCAGCAGGGGAGAGGGGGCGCCCACTGAAGCTTTCTTT. The encoded protein is CASRGEGAPTEAFF.

V gene TRBV7-9 combines with J gene TRBJ2-5; tentative D call: TRBD1 (6 bases). The germline CDR1 and CDR2 sequences are SEHNR and FQNEAQ (reference sequence). V shed 4 bases and J shed 10 bases, with 16 bases lying between them. The CDR3 totals 13 residues. CDR3 bases: TGTGCCAGCAGCTCCCAGGGGTATGGAGACCAGTACTTC. Its protein is CASSSQGYGDQYF.

The chain employs TRBV7-2 and TRBJ2-5, with 8 positions matching TRBD2. Per the germline V gene, CDR1 is SGHTA and CDR2 is FQGNSA. The CDR3 covers 17 residues. V lost 1 base, J lost 1 base, and 8 bases stayed unmatched. The CDR3 loop is CASSLERVGRGQETQYF. CDR3 in DNA: TGTGCCAGCAGCTTAGAGCGGGTCGGGAGGGGCCAAGAGACCCAGTACTTC.

J is TRBJ1-1 and V is TRBV29-1, with 7 bases that match TRBD1. The CDR3 has 14 amino acids. Germline trimming cut 6 bases from V and 4 bases from J; bases unmatched to any gene: 11. Germline V gene lookup returns CDR1 SQVTM and CDR2 ANQGSEA. The CDR3 spells CSVPLTGWGTEAFF. For the CDR3, the DNA is TGCAGCGTCCCCCTGACAGGGTGGGGCACTGAAGCTTTCTTT.

The chain couples TRBV18 to TRBJ2-2; 7 nucleotides agree with TRBD1. The V and J ends lost 1 base and 6 bases, in that order; junction bases with no gene match: 8. CDR1 KGHSH and CDR2 LQKENI come from the germline V gene. The CDR3 is 16 amino acids. The CDR3 nucleotides read TGTGCCAGCTCACCACTCCAGGGGGTCGTCCCCGGGGAGCTGTTTTTT. It codes for CASSPLQGVVPGELFF.

The V call is TRBV27, the J call TRBJ1-1; no clear D gene. Germline CDR1 MNHEY, CDR2 SMNVEV (reference sequence). Trimming stripped 3 bases from V and 0 bases from J, with 14 bases between. The CDR3 covers 16 residues. Here the CDR3 reads CASSLIGGRMNTEAFF. CDR3 DNA: TGTGCCAGCAGTTTGATCGGCGGACGGATGAACACTGAAGCTTTCTTT.

The chain couples TRBV7-8 to TRBJ1-1; TRBD1 might be the D (5 bases). The germline V and J ends were trimmed by 7 bases and 5 bases, with 14 bases remaining between them. The CDR3 covers 13 residues. The germline gives CDR1 SGHVS, CDR2 FQNEAQ. Here the CDR3 reads CASTTRGGTEAFF. CDR3 DNA sequence: TGTGCCAGCACCACTAGGGGCGGGACTGAAGCTTTCTTT.

CDR3 DNA sequence: TGTGCCAGCAGCGCCCCTGGACTAGCGGGAGGGCCCCACTCCTACAATGAGCAGTTCTTC. Residues: CASSAPGLAGGPHSYNEQFF. The genes are TRBV7-3 and TRBJ2-1, with 15 nucleotides matching TRBD2. After removal of 5 bases from V and 0 bases from J, the junction contained 11 bases not matched to a gene. Germline V CDR1 and CDR2: SGHTA, FQGTGA. The CDR3 totals 20 residues.

V and J are TRBV29-1 and TRBJ2-7; the D gene is possibly TRBD2 (6 bases). V was clipped by 7 bases and J by 0 bases, with 16 bases between them. CDR3 length equals 14 residues. The V gene's germline CDR1 is SQVTM and CDR2 ANQGSEA. Here the CDR3 reads CSATQTSDSYEQYF. The DNA for the CDR3 is TGCAGCGCCACCCAGACTAGTGACTCCTACGAGCAGTACTTC.

V and J are TRBV9 and TRBJ2-2; D uncertain. This CDR3 is built from 11 residues. Germline-derived CDR1 and CDR2 are SGDLS and YYNGEE. Trimming took off 5 bases at V and 6 bases at J, with 5 bases between the two ends. The CDR3 sequence is CASRASGELFF. CDR3 in DNA: TGTGCCAGCAGAGCGTCCGGGGAGCTGTTTTTT.

Concerning this clone: Other DNA sequences in the same sample also yield this CDR3. J is TRBJ1-1 and V is TRBV5-4, with TRBD1 identical over 7 bases. Germline lookup yields CDR1 SGHNT and CDR2 YYREEE (reference sequence). V trimming: 4 bases; J trimming: 1 base; junction bases outside the gene matches: 4. CDR3 length equals 14 residues. The CDR3 region is CASSAGTANTEAFF. Written as DNA, the CDR3 is TGTGCCAGCAGCGCCGGGACAGCGAACACTGAAGCTTTCTTT. Full variable domain (outside the CDR3, taken from reference TRBV5-4 and TRBJ1-1): ETGVTQSPTHLIKTRGQQVTLRCSSQSGHNTVSWYQQALGQGPQFIFQYYREEENGRGNFPPRFSGLQFPNYSSELNVNALELDDSALYLCASSAGTANTEAFFGQGTRLTVV.

The chain is built from TRBV7-3 and TRBJ1-1; 8 nucleotides match TRBD1. Germline CDR1 is SGHTA and CDR2 is FQGTGA. Trimming cost V 8 bases and J 0 bases; bases outside gene matches: 2. This CDR3 region has 13 residues. CDR3: CASGQGMNTEAFF. Here the CDR3 DNA reads TGTGCCAGCGGACAGGGCATGAACACTGAAGCTTTCTTT. The whole variable domain, filled in from reference TRBV7-3 and TRBJ1-1, reads GAGVSQTPSNKVTEKGKYVELRCDPISGHTALYWYRQSLGQGPEFLIYFQGTGAADDSGLPNDRFFAVRPEGSVSTLKIQRTERGDSAVYLCASGQGMNTEAFFGQGTRLTVV.

Only a few counts were recorded for this clone. CDR3 nucleotide sequence: TGCAGCGTCGGACAGGGGGTCGAGACCCAGTACTTC. Residues: CSVGQGVETQYF. This chain links TRBV29-1 with TRBJ2-5, with TRBD1 matching 10 bases. There are 12 residues in the CDR3. V was clipped by 6 bases and J by 5 bases; unmatched bases: 3. The germline V gene encodes CDR1 SQVTM and CDR2 ANQGSEA.

This rearrangement joins TRBV5-1 to TRBJ2-7; TRBD2 aligns across 8 bases. The CDR3 runs to 15 residues. V dropped 4 bases and J dropped 4; count of bases not matched to a gene: 10. Per the germline V gene, CDR1 is SGHRS and CDR2 is YFSETQ. For the CDR3, the DNA is TGCGCCAGCAGCAGGCTAGCGGGTACCCAGTACGAGCAGTACTTC. The encoded protein is CASSRLAGTQYEQYF.

The chain uses TRBV19 and TRBJ1-2, with 7 bases fitting TRBD1. The V segment lost 3 bases and the J segment 5 bases; nucleotides outside the gene matches: 9. CDR3 size: 15 residues. Germline CDR1 is LNHDA and CDR2 is SQIVND (reference sequence). This chain's CDR3 is CASSMLTGNRYGYTF. The CDR3 coding sequence is TGTGCCAGTAGTATGCTGACAGGGAATAGATATGGCTACACCTTC. The whole variable domain, filled in from reference TRBV19 and TRBJ1-2, reads DGGITQSPKYLFRKEGQNVTLSCEQNLNHDAMYWYRQDPGQGLRLIYYSQIVNDFQKGDIAEGYSVSREKKESFPLTVTSAQKNPTAFYLCASSMLTGNRYGYTFGSGTRLTVV.

This chain joins TRBV10-3 and TRBJ2-7; D gene uncertain. This CDR3 is built from 14 residues. The germline gives CDR1 ENHRY, CDR2 SYGVKD. Trimming cost V 3 bases and J 2 bases, with 11 bases left between them. CDR3 DNA sequence: TGTGCCATCAGTGATCGGACGCTAACCTACGAGCAGTACTTC. Encoded protein: CAISDRTLTYEQYF.

The V gene is TRBV6-5, the J gene TRBJ1-2, with a possible D match to TRBD1 (6 bases). Germline V gene data show CDR1 as MNHEY and CDR2 as SVGAGI. V lost 0 bases to trimming and J lost 4 bases, with 15 bases between them. The CDR3 spans 16 residues. CDR3 nucleotides: TGTGCCAGCAGTTACTCGGTGGCAGGGGCCGGCTATGGCTACACCTTC. Translating it yields CASSYSVAGAGYGYTF.

The chain has TRBV28 and TRBJ2-7; 8 bases agree with TRBD1. Per germline, CDR1 MDHEN and CDR2 SYDVKM. The V segment lost 4 bases and the J segment 2 bases; nucleotides outside the gene matches: 7. CDR3 size: 15 residues. CDR3: CASSSGQGVPYEQYF. DNA of the CDR3: TGTGCCAGCAGTTCTGGACAGGGAGTCCCCTACGAGCAGTACTTC.

CDR3 nucleotide sequence: TGCGCCAGCAGCTTGGAGTCAGGGGGCACTGAAGCTTTCTTT. Its protein product is CASSLESGGTEAFF. The genes are TRBV5-1 and TRBJ1-1, with TRBD1 identical over 7 bases. Trimming at V came to 0 bases and at J to 4 bases, leaving 3 bases not matched to a gene. Germline V gene data show CDR1 as SGHRS and CDR2 as YFSETQ. CDR3 length: 14 residues. The complete variable domain, with remaining parts taken from reference TRBV5-1 and TRBJ1-1, reads KAGVTQTPRYLIKTRGQQVTLSCSPISGHRSVSWYQQTPGQGLQFLFEYFSETQRNKGNFPGRFSGRQFSNSRSEMNVSTLELGDSALYLCASSLESGGTEAFFGQGTRLTVV.

The V and J genes are TRBV7-9 and TRBJ2-7, with D possibly being TRBD1 (6 bases). The V end was cut by 1 base, the J end by 5 bases, with 12 bases between. The germline CDR1 and CDR2 sequences are SEHNR and FQNEAQ (reference sequence). CDR3 length: 14 amino acids. The CDR3 region has the DNA TGTGCCAGCAGCTTAGGAGTCACAGGGAACGAGCAGTACTTC. This sequence encodes CASSLGVTGNEQYF.

The chain combines TRBV5-1 with TRBJ2-3, with TRBD2 matching 10 bases. Losses at the gene ends were 2 bases for V and 4 bases for J; bases not matched to a gene: 7. This CDR3 spans 16 amino acids. The germline gives CDR1 SGHRS, CDR2 YFSETQ. The CDR3 protein is CASSFAGTSVSDTQYF. CDR3 DNA sequence: TGCGCCAGCAGCTTCGCCGGGACTAGCGTCTCAGATACGCAGTATTTT.

The chain combines TRBV5-1 with TRBJ2-1; D may be TRBD2 (5 bases). The CDR3 covers 15 residues. V was clipped by 4 bases and J by 4 bases, with 15 bases between them. Germline V gene sequence: CDR1 SGHRS, CDR2 YFSETQ. The CDR3 bases are TGCGCCAGCAGCCTGGACTTATATTTGTACAATGAGCAGTTCTTC. Translation: CASSLDLYLYNEQFF.